This TCR beta chain was recorded in a study of regulatory T cells in long-lasting Graves disease. Study observations and caveats: Patients with persistent disease showed a bias toward TRBV28, TRBJ1-2 and TRBJ2-5.

iRepertoire HTBI primers and Arm-PCR of CDR3 regions built TCR beta libraries. MiXCR was run by TCRdb on the multiplex PCR reads, yielding one entry per CDR3 protein. The data contain about 530,000 distinct CDR3 sequences, 15% to 20% of them singletons. CDR3 length equals 14 residues. Germline V gene sequence: CDR1 SNHLY, CDR2 FYNNEI. Losses at the gene ends were 6 bases for V and 6 bases for J; bases not matched to a gene: 9. This clonotype was seen repeatedly, ten times or more. Its target is not known. The time point here: newly diagnosed GD, antithyroid drugs for less than 3 months. PBMC-extracted RNA yielded the TCR library. This same sample was also taken into another study, of T cells in Graves' hyperthyroidism and ophthalmopathy. That study adds: HTBI primers were used for first-round RT-PCR of the TCR CDR3. In validation, the model predicted ophthalmopathy. These predictions came a median about 6.2 months before onset.

V usage is TRBV2 and J usage is TRBJ1-2; 8 nucleotides line up with TRBD1. The source of this sequence is a woman aged 35 to 60 with Graves disease. Source: peripheral blood mononuclear cells (PBMCs), taken at new diagnosis, from a patient treated with antithyroid drugs. This CDR3 is CASRVGQGGDGYTF. The CDR3 DNA reads as TGTGCCAGCAGGGTTGGACAGGGAGGGGATGGCTACACCTTC.